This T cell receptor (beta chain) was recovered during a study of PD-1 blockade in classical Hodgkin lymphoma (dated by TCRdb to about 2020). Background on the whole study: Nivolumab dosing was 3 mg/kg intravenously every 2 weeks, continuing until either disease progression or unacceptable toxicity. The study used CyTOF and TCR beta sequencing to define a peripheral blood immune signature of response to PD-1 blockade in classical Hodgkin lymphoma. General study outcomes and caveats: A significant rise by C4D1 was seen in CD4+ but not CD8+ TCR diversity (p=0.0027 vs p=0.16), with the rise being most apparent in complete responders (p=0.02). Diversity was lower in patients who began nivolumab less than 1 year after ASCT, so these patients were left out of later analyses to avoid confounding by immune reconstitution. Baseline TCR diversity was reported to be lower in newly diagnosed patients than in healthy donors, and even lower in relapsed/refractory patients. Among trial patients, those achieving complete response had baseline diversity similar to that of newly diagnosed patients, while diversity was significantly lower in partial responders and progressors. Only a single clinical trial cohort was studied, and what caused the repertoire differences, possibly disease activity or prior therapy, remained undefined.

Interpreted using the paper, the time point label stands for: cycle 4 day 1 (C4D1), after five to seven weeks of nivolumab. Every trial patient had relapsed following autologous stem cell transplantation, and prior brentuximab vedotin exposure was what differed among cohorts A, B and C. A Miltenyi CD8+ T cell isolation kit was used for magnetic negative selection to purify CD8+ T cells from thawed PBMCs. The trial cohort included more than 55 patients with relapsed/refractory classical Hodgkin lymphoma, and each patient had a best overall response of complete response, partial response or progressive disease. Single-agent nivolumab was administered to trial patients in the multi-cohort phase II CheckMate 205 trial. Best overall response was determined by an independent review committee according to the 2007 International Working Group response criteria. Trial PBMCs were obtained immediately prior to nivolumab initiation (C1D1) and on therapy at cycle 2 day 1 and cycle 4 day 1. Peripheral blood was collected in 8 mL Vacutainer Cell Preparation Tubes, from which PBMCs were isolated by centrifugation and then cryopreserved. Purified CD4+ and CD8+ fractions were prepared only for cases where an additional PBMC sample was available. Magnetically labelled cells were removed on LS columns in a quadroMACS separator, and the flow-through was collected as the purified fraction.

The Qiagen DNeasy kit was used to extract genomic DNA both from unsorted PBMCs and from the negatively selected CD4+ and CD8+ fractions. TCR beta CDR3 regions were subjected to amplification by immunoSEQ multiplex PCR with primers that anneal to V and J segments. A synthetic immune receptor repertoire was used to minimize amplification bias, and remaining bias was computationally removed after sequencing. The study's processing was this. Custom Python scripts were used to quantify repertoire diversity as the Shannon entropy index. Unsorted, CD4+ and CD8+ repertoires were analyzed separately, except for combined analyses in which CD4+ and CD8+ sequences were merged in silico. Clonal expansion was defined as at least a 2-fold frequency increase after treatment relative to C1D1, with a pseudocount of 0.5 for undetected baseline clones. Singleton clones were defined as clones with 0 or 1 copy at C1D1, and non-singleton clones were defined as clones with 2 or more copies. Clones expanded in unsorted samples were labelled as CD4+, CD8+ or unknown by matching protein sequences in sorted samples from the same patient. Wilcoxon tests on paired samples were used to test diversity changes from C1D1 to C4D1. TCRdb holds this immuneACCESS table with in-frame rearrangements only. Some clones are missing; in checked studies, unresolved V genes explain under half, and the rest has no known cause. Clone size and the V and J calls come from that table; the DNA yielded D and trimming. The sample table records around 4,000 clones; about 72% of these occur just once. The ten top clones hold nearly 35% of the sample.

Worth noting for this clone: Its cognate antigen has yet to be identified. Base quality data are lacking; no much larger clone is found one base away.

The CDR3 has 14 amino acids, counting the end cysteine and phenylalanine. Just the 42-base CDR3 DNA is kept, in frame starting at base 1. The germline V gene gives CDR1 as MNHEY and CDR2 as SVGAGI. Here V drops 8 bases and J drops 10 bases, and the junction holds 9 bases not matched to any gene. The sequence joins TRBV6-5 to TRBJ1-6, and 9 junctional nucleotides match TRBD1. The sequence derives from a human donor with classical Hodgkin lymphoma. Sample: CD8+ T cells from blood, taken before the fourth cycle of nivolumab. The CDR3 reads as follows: CASSLGQGKSPLHF. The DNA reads TGTGCCAGCTCCTTGGGACAGGGTAAATCACCCCTCCACTTT.